This T cell receptor (beta chain) was profiled in a study of a mutant IDH1 vaccine in newly diagnosed glioma. Overall study: Patients were pretreated with radiotherapy, temozolomide, or both, mostly both. Study-level results: The occurrence of vaccine-induced immune responses was seen in around 93% of patients. Any relationship between pseudoprogression and changes in top peripheral T cell clonotypes seemed absent.

This CDR3 comprises 14 residues. Germline V gene data show CDR1 as SGHDT and CDR2 as YYEEEE. Trimming took off 2 bases at V and 5 bases at J, with 13 bases between the two ends. TCRdb's table, derived via immunoSEQ multiplex PCR, lists solely in-frame clones and lacks some. The data hold tens of thousands of clones, with roughly four fifths observed a single time. Of note for this clone: As yet, its antigen is unknown.

Documented time point: baseline, week 1 (first vaccination visit). Treatment here: pre-vaccination baseline after standard-of-care therapy. The study enrolled donors with new WHO grade 3 or 4 IDH1-mutant, ATRX-lost astrocytomas. The chain has TRBV5-6 and TRBJ1-2, with no clear D. This receptor was identified in a woman in her forties or fifties with glioma. Source: PBMCs, taken from a glioma patient treated with radiotherapy, temozolomide or both. The CDR3 sequence: CASSLHKGLYGYTF. In DNA, the CDR3 is TGTGCCAGCAGCTTACACAAGGGTTTATATGGCTACACCTTC.